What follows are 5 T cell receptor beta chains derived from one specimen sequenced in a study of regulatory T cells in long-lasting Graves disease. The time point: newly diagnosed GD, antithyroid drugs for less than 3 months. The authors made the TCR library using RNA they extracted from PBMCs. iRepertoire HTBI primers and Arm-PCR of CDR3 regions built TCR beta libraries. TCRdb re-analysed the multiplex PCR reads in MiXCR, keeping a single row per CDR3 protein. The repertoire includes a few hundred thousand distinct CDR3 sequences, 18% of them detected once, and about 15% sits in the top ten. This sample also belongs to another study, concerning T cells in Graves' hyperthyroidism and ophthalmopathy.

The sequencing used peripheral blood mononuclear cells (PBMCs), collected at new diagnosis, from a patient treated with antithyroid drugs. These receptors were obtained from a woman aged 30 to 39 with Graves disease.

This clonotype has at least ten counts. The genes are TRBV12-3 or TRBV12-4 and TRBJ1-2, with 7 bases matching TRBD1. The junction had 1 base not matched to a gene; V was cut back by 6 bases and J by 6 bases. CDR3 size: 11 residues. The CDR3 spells CASRTGNGYTF. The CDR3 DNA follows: TGTGCCAGCAGGACAGGGAATGGCTACACCTTC.

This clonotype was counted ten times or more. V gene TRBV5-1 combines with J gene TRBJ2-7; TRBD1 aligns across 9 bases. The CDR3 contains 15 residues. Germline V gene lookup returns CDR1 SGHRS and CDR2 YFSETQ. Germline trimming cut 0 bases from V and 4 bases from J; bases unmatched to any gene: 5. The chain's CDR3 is CASSLDRGPWYEQYF. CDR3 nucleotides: TGCGCCAGCAGCTTGGACAGGGGGCCTTGGTACGAGCAGTACTTC. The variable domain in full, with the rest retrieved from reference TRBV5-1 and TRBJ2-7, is KAGVTQTPRYLIKTRGQQVTLSCSPISGHRSVSWYQQTPGQGLQFLFEYFSETQRNKGNFPGRFSGRQFSNSRSEMNVSTLELGDSALYLCASSLDRGPWYEQYFGPGTRLTVT.

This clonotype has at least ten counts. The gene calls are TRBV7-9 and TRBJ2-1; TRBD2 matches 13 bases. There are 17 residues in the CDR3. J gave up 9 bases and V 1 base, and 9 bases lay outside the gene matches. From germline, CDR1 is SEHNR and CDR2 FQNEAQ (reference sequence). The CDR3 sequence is CASSLGVGLAGEIEQFF. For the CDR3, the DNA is TGTGCCAGCAGCTTAGGGGTTGGACTAGCGGGGGAGATTGAGCAGTTCTTC.

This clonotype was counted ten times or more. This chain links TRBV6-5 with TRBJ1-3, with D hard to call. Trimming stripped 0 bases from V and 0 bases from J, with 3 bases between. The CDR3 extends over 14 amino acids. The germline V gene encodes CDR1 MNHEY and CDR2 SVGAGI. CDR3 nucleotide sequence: TGTGCCAGCAGTTACTCCGCCTCTGGAAACACCATATATTTT. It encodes CASSYSASGNTIYF.

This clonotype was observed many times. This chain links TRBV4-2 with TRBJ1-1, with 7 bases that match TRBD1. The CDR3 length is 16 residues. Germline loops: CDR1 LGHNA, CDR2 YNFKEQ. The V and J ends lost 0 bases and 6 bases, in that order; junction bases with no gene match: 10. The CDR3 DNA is TGTGCCAGCAGCCAAGATGTGAATAGGGGGCGCTCTGAAGCTTTCTTT. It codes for CASSQDVNRGRSEAFF.